A single sample is the source of the 15 T cell receptor beta chains below, sequenced in a study of blood T cell repertoires in COVID-19. Here immunoSEQ multiplex PCR was the method, and the copy in TCRdb shows in-frame clones only, minus some. This sample carries some 320,000 clones, roughly 90% of them seen once, and the ten largest clones take around 2.6%. The material sequenced was PBMCs or T cells enriched from blood (not recorded which). All receptors come from a man aged 60-69 years who had recovered from COVID-19.

This chain links TRBV19 with TRBJ1-1; D might be TRBD1 (6 bases). The CDR3 runs to 17 residues. Germline assignment: CDR1 LNHDA and CDR2 SQIVND (reference sequence). The germline V and J ends were trimmed by 8 bases and 6 bases, with 28 bases remaining between them. DNA for the CDR3: TGTGCCAGTTCCGCCGTCTTACAGGGAATGGGACCACCTGAAGCTTTCTTT. Amino acids: CASSAVLQGMGPPEAFF.

The V call is TRBV28, the J call TRBJ2-6; 7 nucleotides line up with TRBD1. With 5 bases clipped from V and 2 bases from J, the junction kept 3 bases outside the gene matches. Germline CDR1 MDHEN, CDR2 SYDVKM. CDR3 length equals 15 residues. CDR3 bases: TGTGCCAGCAGTCCCGACAGGGCTGGGGCCAACGTCCTGACTTTC. It codes for CASSPDRAGANVLTF.

This chain uses TRBV3-1 (or the pseudogene TRBV3-2) with TRBJ2-7; 14 bases match TRBD2. Germline-derived CDR1 and CDR2 are LGHDT and YNNKEL (reference sequence). The trim removed 5 bases at V and 4 bases at J, leaving 4 bases unmatched. CDR3 size: 15 residues. CDR3 DNA: TGTGCCAGCAGCGGTCGACTAGCGGGGGGGTACGAGCAGTACTTC. This codes for CASSGRLAGGYEQYF.

The chain uses TRBV7-2 and TRBJ2-7; 15 bases are a match to TRBD2. The CDR3 loop spans 18 amino acids. Trimming took 0 bases from V and 3 from J; bases not matched to a gene: 6. The V gene's germline CDR1 is SGHTA and CDR2 FQGNSA. The CDR3 coding sequence is TGTGCCAGCAGCTTAGCGCACTGGACTAGCGGGGGGGTCTACGAGCAGTACTTC. It encodes CASSLAHWTSGGVYEQYF. Full variable domain (rest looked up from reference TRBV7-2 and TRBJ2-7): GAGVSQSPSNKVTEKGKDVELRCDPISGHTALYWYRQSLGQGLEFLIYFQGNSAPDKSGLPSDRFSAERTGGSVSTLTIQRTQQEDSAVYLCASSLAHWTSGGVYEQYFGPGTRLTVT.

V and J are TRBV29-1 and TRBJ1-2; D is perhaps TRBD1 (5 bases). Trimming took off 4 bases at V and 6 bases at J, with 12 bases between the two ends. There are 12 residues in the CDR3. Germline-derived CDR1 and CDR2 are SQVTM and ANQGSEA. The CDR3 protein is CSVVGGSDGYTF. The CDR3 DNA reads as TGCAGCGTTGTTGGGGGGTCGGATGGCTACACCTTC.

V and J are TRBV30 and TRBJ1-6; maybe TRBD1 (5 bases). The CDR3 sequence is 15 residues long. CDR1 is GTSNPN, CDR2 SVGIG, per germline (reference sequence). Between the trimmed V and J ends, which lost 2 bases and 9 bases, there was a span of 17 bases. This CDR3 reads CAWSPPGPGGSPLHF. The CDR3 nucleotides read TGTGCCTGGAGTCCCCCAGGGCCCGGTGGTTCACCCCTCCACTTT.

CDR3 DNA: TGTGCCAGCAGATCAGGTGGGACTAGCGGGACGCTGAGCTCCTACGAGCAGTACTTC. It translates to CASRSGGTSGTLSSYEQYF. This chain links TRBV5-4 with TRBJ2-7; 13 positions match TRBD2. This CDR3 is built from 19 residues. Germline CDR1 is SGHNT and CDR2 is YYREEE (reference sequence). The V gene end was trimmed by 5 bases and the J gene end by 0 bases; junction bases not matched to a gene: 14.

The CDR3 DNA sequence: TGTGCCAGCATACCTGGTGCAGGGAGGGGCTACACCTTC. The encoded protein is CASIPGAGRGYTF. V gene TRBV6-5 combines with J gene TRBJ1-2; perhaps TRBD1 as D (5 bases). The CDR3 covers 13 residues. Trimming took 7 bases from V and 8 from J, leaving 17 bases between them. Germline lookup yields CDR1 MNHEY and CDR2 SVGAGI.

The chain joins TRBV27 to TRBJ1-2; 7 bases align to TRBD1. There are 14 residues in the CDR3. Trimming removed 3 bases from V and 6 bases from J; junction bases left unmatched: 7. CDR1 and CDR2 (germline): MNHEY, SMNVEV (reference sequence). The CDR3 nucleotides read TGTGCCAGCAGTTTCCGACAGGGCCGGGATGGCTACACCTTC. Translating it yields CASSFRQGRDGYTF.

The chain is built from TRBV19 and TRBJ2-2, with D maybe TRBD1 (5 bases). V dropped 5 bases and J dropped 1 base, with 8 bases sitting between them. The CDR3 covers 14 residues. The germline gives CDR1 LNHDA, CDR2 SQIVND (reference sequence). The CDR3, as DNA: TGTGCCAGTAGTTTCGACAGGAACACCGGGGAGCTGTTTTTT. It specifies CASSFDRNTGELFF.

The rearrangement uses TRBV24-1 and TRBJ2-1; D is possibly TRBD1 (5 bases). Trimming cost V 7 bases and J 1 base, with 7 bases left between them. Germline CDR1 is KGHDR and CDR2 is SFDVKD. This CDR3 contains 13 residues. CDR3 loop: CATSDRSYNEQFF. DNA of the CDR3: TGTGCCACCAGCGACAGATCCTACAATGAGCAGTTCTTC.

This clone was picked up a small number of times. The chain carries TRBV7-3 and TRBJ2-1, with D unresolved. Trimming took off 3 bases at V and 5 bases at J, with 8 bases between the two ends. The CDR3 is made up of 13 amino acids. Looked up from germline, CDR1 is SGHTA and CDR2 is FQGTGA. The CDR3 is CASSFYGDNEQFF. In nucleotides, the CDR3 is TGTGCCAGCAGCTTCTACGGAGACAATGAGCAGTTCTTC.

V usage is TRBV29-1 and J usage is TRBJ1-1; 7 bases agree with TRBD1. The CDR3 consists of 14 residues. V was clipped by 5 bases and J by 4 bases; unmatched bases: 10. Germline lookup yields CDR1 SQVTM and CDR2 ANQGSEA. Here the CDR3 reads CSVKGGETVTEAFF. In nucleotides, the CDR3 is TGCAGCGTTAAAGGGGGCGAGACGGTCACTGAAGCTTTCTTT.

This chain joins TRBV27 and TRBJ1-2, with 10 bases lining up with TRBD1. This CDR3 has 16 residues. V lost 8 bases, J lost 4 bases, and 13 bases stayed unmatched. Per the germline V gene, CDR1 is MNHEY and CDR2 is SMNVEV (reference sequence). CDR3 bases: TGTGCCAGCCGGGACAGGGGATTTGTTGGTCCCTATGGCTACACCTTC. It codes for CASRDRGFVGPYGYTF.

This clone was seen only a few times. The J gene is TRBJ1-2, the V gene TRBV6-5, with 11 bases that match TRBD1. After removal of 5 bases from V and 5 bases from J, the junction contained 7 bases not matched to a gene. Germline values: CDR1 MNHEY, CDR2 SVGAGI. The length of the CDR3 is 15 residues. The CDR3 reads CASSHRDRGGYGYTF. CDR3 nucleotides: TGTGCCAGCAGTCACCGGGACAGGGGGGGTTATGGCTACACCTTC.